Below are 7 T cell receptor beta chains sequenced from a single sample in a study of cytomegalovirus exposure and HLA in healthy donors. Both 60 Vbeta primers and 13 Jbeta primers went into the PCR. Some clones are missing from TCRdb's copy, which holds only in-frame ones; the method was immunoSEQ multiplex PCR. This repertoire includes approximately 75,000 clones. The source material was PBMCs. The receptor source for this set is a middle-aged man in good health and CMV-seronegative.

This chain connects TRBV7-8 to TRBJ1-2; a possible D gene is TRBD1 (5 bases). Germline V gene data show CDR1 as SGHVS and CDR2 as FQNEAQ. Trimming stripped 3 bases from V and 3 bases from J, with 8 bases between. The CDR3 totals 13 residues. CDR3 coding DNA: TGTGCCAGCAGCTTGAGACAGCACTATGGCTACACCTTC. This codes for CASSLRQHYGYTF.

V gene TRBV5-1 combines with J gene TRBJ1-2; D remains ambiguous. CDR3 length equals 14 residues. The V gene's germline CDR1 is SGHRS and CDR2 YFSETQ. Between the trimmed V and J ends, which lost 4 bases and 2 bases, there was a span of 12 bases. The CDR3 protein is CASSPRGHNYGYTF. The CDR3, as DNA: TGCGCCAGCAGCCCACGCGGGCACAACTATGGCTACACCTTC.

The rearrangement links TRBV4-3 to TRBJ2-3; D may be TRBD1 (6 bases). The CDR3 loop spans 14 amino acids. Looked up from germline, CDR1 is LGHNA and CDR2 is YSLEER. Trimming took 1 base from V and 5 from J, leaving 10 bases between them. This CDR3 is CASSQGQGLDTQYF. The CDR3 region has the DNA TGCGCCAGCAGCCAAGGTCAGGGGTTAGATACGCAGTATTTT.

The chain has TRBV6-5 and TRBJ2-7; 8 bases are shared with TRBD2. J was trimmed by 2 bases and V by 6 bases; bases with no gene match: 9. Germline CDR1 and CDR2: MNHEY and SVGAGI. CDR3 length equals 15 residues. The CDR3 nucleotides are TGTGCCAGCAGACCGGGCGCGGGGGGAACCTACGAGCAGTACTTC. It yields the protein CASRPGAGGTYEQYF.

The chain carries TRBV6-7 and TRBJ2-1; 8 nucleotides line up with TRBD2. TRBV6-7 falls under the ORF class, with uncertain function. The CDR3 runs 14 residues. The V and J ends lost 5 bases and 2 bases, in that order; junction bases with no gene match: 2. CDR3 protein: CASSPGGPYNEQFF. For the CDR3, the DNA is TGTGCCAGCAGTCCGGGGGGGCCCTACAATGAGCAGTTCTTC.

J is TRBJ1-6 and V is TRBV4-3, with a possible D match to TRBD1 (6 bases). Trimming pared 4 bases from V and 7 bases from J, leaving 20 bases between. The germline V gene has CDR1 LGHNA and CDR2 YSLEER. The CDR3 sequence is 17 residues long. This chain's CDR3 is CASSLQVGGGSNSPLHF. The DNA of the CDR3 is TGCGCCAGCAGCCTCCAAGTGGGGGGGGGCTCGAATTCACCCCTCCACTTT.

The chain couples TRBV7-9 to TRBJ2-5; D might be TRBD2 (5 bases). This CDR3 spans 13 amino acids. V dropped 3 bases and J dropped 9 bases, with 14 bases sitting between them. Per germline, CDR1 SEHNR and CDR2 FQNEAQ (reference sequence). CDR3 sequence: CASSFGEPDPQYF. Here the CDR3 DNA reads TGTGCCAGCAGCTTCGGGGAACCGGATCCCCAGTACTTC.